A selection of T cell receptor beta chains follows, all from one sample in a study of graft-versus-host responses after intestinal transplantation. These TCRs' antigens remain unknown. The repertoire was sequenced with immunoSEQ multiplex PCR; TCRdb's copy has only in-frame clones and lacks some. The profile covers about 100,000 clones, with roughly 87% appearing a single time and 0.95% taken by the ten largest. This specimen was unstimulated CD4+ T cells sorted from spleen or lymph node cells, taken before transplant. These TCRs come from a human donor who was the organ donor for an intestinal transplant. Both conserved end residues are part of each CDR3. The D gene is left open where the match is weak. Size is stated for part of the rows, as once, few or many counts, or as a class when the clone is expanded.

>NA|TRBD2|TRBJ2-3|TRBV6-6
CASSYPGLAGADTQYF
TGTGCCAGCAGTTACCCCGGGCTAGCGGGTGCGGATACGCAGTATTTT
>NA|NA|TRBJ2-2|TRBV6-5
CASSPFVRGTGELFF
TGTGCCAGCAGTCCTTTCGTTAGGGGTACCGGGGAGCTGTTTTTT
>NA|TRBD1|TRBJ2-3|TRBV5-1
CASSPLRTGAVVDTQYF
TGCGCCAGCAGCCCGCTCAGGACAGGGGCAGTCGTAGATACGCAGTATTTT
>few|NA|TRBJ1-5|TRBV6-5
CASSYSPLSNQPQHF
TGTGCCAGCAGTTACTCGCCCCTTAGCAATCAGCCCCAGCATTTT
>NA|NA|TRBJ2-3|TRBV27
CASSLARVTSGTDTQYF
TGTGCCAGCAGTTTGGCCAGGGTAACTTCCGGCACAGATACGCAGTATTTT
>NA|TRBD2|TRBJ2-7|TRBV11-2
CASRVLRGDHEQYF
TGTGCCAGCCGGGTGTTACGGGGGGACCACGAGCAGTACTTC
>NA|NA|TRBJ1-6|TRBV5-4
CASSLGGYNSPLHF
TGTGCCAGCAGCTTGGGGGGGTATAATTCACCCCTCCACTTT
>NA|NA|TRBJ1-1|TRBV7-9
CASSRPQTEAFF
TGTGCCAGCAGCCGTCCACAGACTGAAGCTTTCTTT
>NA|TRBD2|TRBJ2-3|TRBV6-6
CASSSGTISTDTQYF
TGTGCCAGCAGCTCCGGGACTATAAGCACAGATACGCAGTATTTT
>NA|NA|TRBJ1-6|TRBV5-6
CASSYDRSYYNSPLHF
TGTGCCAGCAGCTACGACAGGTCCTACTATAATTCACCCCTCCACTTT
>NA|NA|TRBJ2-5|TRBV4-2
CASSLARFGPETQYF
TGTGCCAGCAGTCTAGCGCGGTTTGGCCCCGAGACCCAGTACTTC
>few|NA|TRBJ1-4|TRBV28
CASRYGGANEKLFF
TGTGCCAGCAGATATGGGGGAGCAAACGAAAAACTGTTTTTT
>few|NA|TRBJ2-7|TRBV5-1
CASSREHEQYF
TGCGCCAGCAGCCGTGAGCACGAGCAGTACTTC
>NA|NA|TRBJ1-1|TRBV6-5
CASSYGLGTEAFF
TGTGCCAGCAGTTACGGGTTGGGCACTGAAGCTTTCTTT
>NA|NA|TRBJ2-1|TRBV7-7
CASSARRSGEQFF
TGTGCCAGCAGCGCCCGACGAAGCGGTGAGCAGTTCTTC
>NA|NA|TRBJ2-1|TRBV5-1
CASSLGTGRVDYNEQFF
TGCGCCAGCAGCTTGGGAACAGGGAGGGTTGACTACAATGAGCAGTTCTTC
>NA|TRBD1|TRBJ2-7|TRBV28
CASSGVVGTGKNGQYF
TGTGCCAGCAGTGGGGTGGTAGGGACAGGGAAGAACGGGCAGTACTTC
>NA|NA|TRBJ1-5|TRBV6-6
CASTQGAGQPQHF
TGTGCCAGCACCCAAGGGGCGGGACAGCCCCAGCATTTT
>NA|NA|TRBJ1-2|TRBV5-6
CASRTPQVPHYGYTF
TGTGCCAGCAGAACCCCCCAGGTTCCCCACTATGGCTACACCTTC
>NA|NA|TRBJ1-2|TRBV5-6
CASSLVDRQGDYTF
TGTGCCAGCAGCTTGGTTGATCGGCAGGGTGACTACACCTTC
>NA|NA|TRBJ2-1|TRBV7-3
CASSLSALSSYNEQFF
TGTGCCAGCAGCCTATCGGCCCTGAGCTCCTACAATGAGCAGTTCTTC
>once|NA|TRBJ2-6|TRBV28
CASTERVYRYVSGANVLTF
TGTGCCAGCACCGAAAGGGTCTATCGATATGTCTCTGGGGCCAACGTCCTGACTTTC
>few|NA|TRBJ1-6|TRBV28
CASSLSVGTSNSPLHF
TGTGCCAGCAGTTTATCGGTAGGGACAAGCAATTCACCCCTCCACTTT
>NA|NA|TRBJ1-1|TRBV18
CASSPGIGNTEAFF
TGTGCCAGCTCACCCGGGATAGGGAACACTGAAGCTTTCTTT
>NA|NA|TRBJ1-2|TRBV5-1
CASAPDEGQYGYTF
TGCGCCAGCGCACCCGATGAGGGGCAATATGGCTACACCTTC
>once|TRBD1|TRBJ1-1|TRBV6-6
CASSMGQAMNTEAFF
TGTGCCAGCAGCATGGGACAGGCCATGAACACTGAAGCTTTCTTT
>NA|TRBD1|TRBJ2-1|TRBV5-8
CASRLGQGAHNEQFF
TGTGCCAGCAGACTCGGACAGGGGGCCCACAATGAGCAGTTCTTC
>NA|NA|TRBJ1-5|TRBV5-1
CASSEGQGTIMNQPQHF
TGCGCCAGCTCGGAGGGGCAGGGGACCATCATGAATCAGCCCCAGCATTTT
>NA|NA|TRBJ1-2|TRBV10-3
CAISEDGTIYGYTF
TGTGCCATCAGTGAGGACGGGACCATCTATGGCTACACCTTC
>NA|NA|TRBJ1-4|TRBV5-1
CASSPGGGRATNEKLFF
TGCGCCAGCAGCCCCGGGGGAGGCAGGGCAACTAATGAAAAACTGTTTTTT
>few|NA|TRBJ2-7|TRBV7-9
CASSPLGRAGEQYF
TGTGCCAGCAGCCCCCTTGGAAGGGCTGGAGAGCAGTACTTC
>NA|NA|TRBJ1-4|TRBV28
CASSLGGVLEKLFF
TGTGCCAGCAGTTTAGGCGGGGTTCTTGAAAAACTGTTTTTT
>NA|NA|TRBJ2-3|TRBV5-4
CASSLNTDTQYF
TGTGCCAGCAGCTTGAACACAGATACGCAGTATTTT
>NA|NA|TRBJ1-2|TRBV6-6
CASSYSLSYGYTF
TGTGCCAGCAGTTACTCTCTAAGCTATGGCTACACCTTC
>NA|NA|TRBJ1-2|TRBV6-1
CASSEKNYGYTF
TGTGCCAGCAGTGAAAAGAACTATGGCTACACCTTC
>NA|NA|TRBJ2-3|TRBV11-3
CASSPSTDTQYF
TGTGCCAGCAGCCCCTCGACAGATACGCAGTATTTT
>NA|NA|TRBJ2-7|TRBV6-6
CASSYEGYEQYF
TGTGCCAGCAGTTACGAGGGCTACGAGCAGTACTTC
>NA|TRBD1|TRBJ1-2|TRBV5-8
CASSQRNRGPNYGYTF
TGTGCCAGCAGTCAACGAAACAGGGGGCCTAACTATGGCTACACCTTC
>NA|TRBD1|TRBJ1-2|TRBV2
CAGMAGGGYTF
TGTGCCGGGATGGCAGGGGGAGGCTACACCTTC
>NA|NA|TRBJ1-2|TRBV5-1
CASSLDGGKDYGYTF
TGCGCCAGCAGCTTGGATGGGGGGAAGGACTATGGCTACACCTTC
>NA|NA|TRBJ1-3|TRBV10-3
CAISERDGNSGNTIYF
TGTGCCATCAGTGAAAGGGACGGTAACTCTGGAAACACCATATATTTT
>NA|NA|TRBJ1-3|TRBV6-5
CASSYSTAPGNTIYF
TGTGCCAGCAGTTACTCGACAGCCCCTGGAAACACCATATATTTT
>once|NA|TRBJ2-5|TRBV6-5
CASSYSRGGWTETQYF
TGTGCCAGCAGTTACTCGAGGGGGGGGTGGACAGAGACCCAGTACTTC
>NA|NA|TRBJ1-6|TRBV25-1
CASSDRYNSPLHF
TGTGCCAGCAGTGATAGATATAATTCACCCCTCCACTTT
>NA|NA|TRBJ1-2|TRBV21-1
CARNRGKDGYTF
TGTGCCAGGAACCGCGGAAAGGATGGCTACACCTTC
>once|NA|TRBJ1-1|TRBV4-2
CASSQGPSLGPGNTEAFF
TGTGCCAGCAGCCAAGGACCCTCACTGGGGCCAGGGAACACTGAAGCTTTCTTT
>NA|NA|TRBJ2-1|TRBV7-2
CASSFDRLSYDEQFF
TGTGCCAGCAGCTTTGATCGACTGTCGTACGATGAGCAGTTCTTC
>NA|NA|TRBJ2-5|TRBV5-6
CASSRVVALPGGAETQYF
TGTGCCAGCAGCCGTGTGGTGGCGCTACCGGGGGGCGCCGAGACCCAGTACTTC
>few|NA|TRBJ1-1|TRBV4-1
CASSQGGLTVNTEAFF
TGCGCCAGCAGCCAAGGGGGATTGACAGTGAACACTGAAGCTTTCTTT
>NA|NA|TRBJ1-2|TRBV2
CATSGTSYGYTF
TGTGCCACCTCAGGTACTAGCTATGGCTACACCTTC
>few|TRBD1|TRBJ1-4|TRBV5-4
CASSTTGATNEKLFF
TGTGCCAGCAGCACGACAGGGGCAACTAATGAAAAACTGTTTTTT
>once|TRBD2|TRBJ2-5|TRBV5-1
CASSLTGLAGKETQYF
TGCGCCAGCAGCTTGACCGGACTAGCGGGGAAAGAGACCCAGTACTTC
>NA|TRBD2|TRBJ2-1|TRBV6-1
CASSEEKGLGFHNEQFF
TGTGCCAGCAGTGAAGAAAAGGGACTAGGGTTCCACAATGAGCAGTTCTTC